This passage covers 22 T cell receptor beta chains from one sample sequenced in a study of T cells in Graves' hyperthyroidism and ophthalmopathy. Regions amplified from RNA transcripts were the TCR beta CDR3 regions. Using the HTBI primer set, a first-round RT-PCR was run on the TCR CDR3. TCRdb independently ran MiXCR on the multiplex PCR reads; one entry per CDR3 protein. This table holds 370,000 or so distinct CDR3 sequences, 15% to 17% found once. The sequencing sample was made of blood. The receptor set was obtained from a woman aged 18-35 years with Graves' hyperthyroidism that later progressed to Graves' ophthalmopathy.

This clonotype appeared many times. V is TRBV6-1 and J is TRBJ2-7; 7 nucleotides align to TRBD1. The V and J ends lost 10 bases and 10 bases, in that order; junction bases with no gene match: 16. The CDR3 contains 13 residues. From germline, CDR1 is MNHNS and CDR2 SASEGT. CDR3 residues: CATQGESWGFQYF. CDR3 bases: TGTGCCACTCAGGGGGAGTCGTGGGGTTTTCAGTACTTC.

The sample holds many counts of this clonotype. The chain has TRBV27 and TRBJ1-1; D is uncertain. This CDR3 is 13 amino acids long. V was shortened by 6 bases and J by 10 bases, with 18 bases between the two germline ends. CDR1 and CDR2 (germline): MNHEY, SMNVEV (reference sequence). The CDR3 DNA is TGTGCCAGCAGCTCCCGCACTGGAGAGAGAGCTTTCTTT. This gives the protein CASSSRTGERAFF.

The chain joins TRBV5-1 to TRBJ1-2; D gene ambiguous. Trimming left V 4 bases short and J 4 bases short, with 17 bases between. The CDR3 is made up of 15 amino acids. From germline, CDR1 is SGHRS and CDR2 YFSETQ. The CDR3 DNA is TGCGCCAGCAGCGTAACGGGCGCGGATCTCTATGGCTACACCTTC. Its translation is CASSVTGADLYGYTF.

This clonotype was seen repeatedly, ten times or more. The rearrangement uses TRBV12-3 or TRBV12-4 and TRBJ2-6, with D unclear. There are 16 residues in the CDR3. The V end lost 4 bases, the J end lost 1 base, and 11 bases lay between the germline ends. Written as DNA, the CDR3 is TGTGCCAGCAGTTCTCCCGTTAGATCTGGGGCCAACGTCCTGACTTTC. It yields the protein CASSSPVRSGANVLTF.

This chain connects TRBV5-6 to TRBJ2-1; D call uncertain. V was pared by 0 bases and J by 4 bases, with 14 bases between. Germline V gene sequence: CDR1 SGHDT, CDR2 YYEEEE. CDR3 length: 16 amino acids. CDR3 protein: CASSLAHQEVYNEQFF. The CDR3 DNA is TGTGCCAGCAGCTTGGCCCACCAAGAGGTTTACAATGAGCAGTTCTTC. The full variable domain, rest sourced from reference TRBV5-6 and TRBJ2-1, is DAGVTQSPTHLIKTRGQQVTLRCSPKSGHDTVSWYQQALGQGPQFIFQYYEEEERQRGNFPDRFSGHQFPNYSSELNVNALLLGDSALYLCASSLAHQEVYNEQFFGPGTRLTVL.

This clonotype has a count of ten or more. This chain uses TRBV3-1 with TRBJ2-7; the D gene could be TRBD1 or TRBD2 (5 bases each). Between the trimmed V and J ends, which lost 3 bases and 7 bases, there was a span of 19 bases. The CDR3 length is 15 residues. CDR1 and CDR2 from the germline V gene are LGHDT and YNNKEL (reference sequence). The CDR3 here is CASSHAFRGTSEQYF. CDR3 DNA sequence: TGTGCCAGCAGCCACGCTTTCCGAGGGACCAGTGAGCAGTACTTC.

This clonotype was observed a handful of times. This rearrangement joins TRBV10-1 to TRBJ2-3; D not certain. Germline CDR1 WNHNN, CDR2 SYGVQD (reference sequence). V lost 3 bases to trimming and J lost 4 bases, with 8 bases between them. The CDR3 has 13 amino acids. Here the CDR3 reads CASSDINPDTQYF. CDR3 nucleotides: TGCGCCAGCAGTGATATTAATCCAGATACGCAGTATTTT.

There are many counts of this clonotype. The chain recombines TRBV27 with TRBJ2-6, with TRBD1 identical over 7 bases. Germline CDR1 and CDR2: MNHEY and SMNVEV (reference sequence). V shed 0 bases and J 2 bases; nucleotides not matched to a gene: 4. CDR3 length equals 17 residues. The CDR3 coding sequence is TGTGCCAGCAGTTTATCGGCCGACAGGGCTGGGGCCAACGTCCTGACTTTC. Amino acid sequence: CASSLSADRAGANVLTF. Based on the CDR3 plus reference TRBV27 and TRBJ2-6, the full variable domain is EAQVTQNPRYLITVTGKKLTVTCSQNMNHEYMSWYRQDPGLGLRQIYYSMNVEVTDKGDVPEGYKVSRKEKRNFPLILESPSPNQTSLYFCASSLSADRAGANVLTFGAGSRLTVL.

V gene TRBV15 combines with J gene TRBJ2-1, with TRBD1 matching 8 bases. This CDR3 contains 15 residues. J lost 4 bases, V lost 0 bases, and 2 bases had no gene match. The germline V gene has CDR1 LNHNV and CDR2 YYDKDF (reference sequence). The CDR3 reads CATSREGTGYNEQFF. In DNA form, the CDR3 reads TGTGCCACCAGCAGAGAAGGGACAGGTTACAATGAGCAGTTCTTC.

V gene TRBV28 combines with J gene TRBJ1-1; TRBD1 matches 7 bases. In germline, CDR1 is MDHEN, CDR2 SYDVKM. The CDR3 covers 17 residues. V lost 4 bases, J lost 1 base, and 12 bases stayed unmatched. The CDR3 region is CASSSQWKTGKNTEAFF. DNA of the CDR3: TGTGCCAGCAGTTCCCAATGGAAGACAGGGAAGAACACTGAAGCTTTCTTT.

This clonotype was seen many times. The chain carries TRBV18 and TRBJ1-1; 7 bases match TRBD1. V trimming: 2 bases; J trimming: 0 bases; junction bases outside the gene matches: 0. Germline values: CDR1 KGHSH, CDR2 LQKENI. The CDR3 length is 14 residues. Here the CDR3 reads CASSPTGVNTEAFF. The CDR3 DNA sequence: TGTGCCAGCTCACCAACAGGGGTGAACACTGAAGCTTTCTTT.

The chain links TRBV27 to TRBJ2-3, with D possibly TRBD2 on 5 matching bases. V lost 7 bases and J 4 bases, leaving 9 bases between the germline ends. The CDR3 length is 12 residues. Looked up from germline, CDR1 is MNHEY and CDR2 is SMNVEV (reference sequence). In DNA, the CDR3 is TGTGCCAGCAATCGAGGGCCAGATACGCAGTATTTT. Its protein product is CASNRGPDTQYF.

This clonotype has only one observation. The rearrangement links TRBV4-1 to TRBJ2-7; D unresolved. The DNA end is more similar to TRBJ2-1, so the J call may be wrong. The germline V gene has CDR1 MGHRA and CDR2 YSYEKL. CDR3 length equals 14 residues. The CDR3 spells CASSQDIRAYEQFF. As DNA, the CDR3 is TGCGCCAGCAGCCAAGATATTAGGGCCTACGAGCAGTTCTTC.

As regards this clonotype: One end of the junction is discordant with germline, which a read error may explain. The chain carries TRBV5-1 and TRBJ2-2; D is unresolved. Germline V lookup: CDR1 SGHRS, CDR2 YFSETQ. The CDR3 covers 17 residues. In DNA form, the CDR3 reads TGCGCCAGCGGCTTTGGGCGAATGGCGATAAACACCGGGGAGCTGTTTTTT. Protein: CASGFGRMAINTGELFF.

This clonotype was seen just once. This chain uses TRBV19 with TRBJ1-5; tentatively, D is TRBD1 (5 bases). Germline V lookup: CDR1 LNHDA, CDR2 SQIVND (reference sequence). Trimming cost V 1 base and J 3 bases, with 10 bases left between them. The CDR3 contains 15 residues. CDR3 loop: CASSIAGTFNQPQHF. DNA for the CDR3: TGTGCCAGTAGTATAGCGGGGACGTTCAATCAGCCCCAGCATTTT. The full variable domain, completed using reference TRBV19 and TRBJ1-5, is DGGITQSPKYLFRKEGQNVTLSCEQNLNHDAMYWYRQDPGQGLRLIYYSQIVNDFQKGDIAEGYSVSREKKESFPLTVTSAQKNPTAFYLCASSIAGTFNQPQHFGDGTRLSIL.

This clonotype was detected many times. The genes are TRBV6-1 and TRBJ2-5; weak D call: TRBD2 (5 bases). The CDR3 consists of 14 residues. Trimming shortened V by 3 bases and J by 2 bases, and 10 bases separated the two germline ends. The germline CDR1 and CDR2 sequences are MNHNS and SASEGT. The CDR3 nucleotides are TGTGCCAGCAGTGAGGAGCGGTTTCAAGAGACCCAGTACTTC. Residues: CASSEERFQETQYF.

The sample holds many counts of this clonotype. The gene calls are TRBV28 and TRBJ2-3, with D maybe TRBD2 (5 bases). The CDR3 is 15 amino acids. In germline, CDR1 is MDHEN, CDR2 SYDVKM. V was cut by 2 bases and J by 2 bases, with 11 bases left in between. Here the CDR3 DNA reads TGTGCCAGCAGTTTAGGAGAGGGAGACACAGATACGCAGTATTTT. As protein: CASSLGEGDTDTQYF. The full variable domain, in which reference TRBV28 and TRBJ2-3 provide the parts outside the CDR3, is DVKVTQSSRYLVKRTGEKVFLECVQDMDHENMFWYRQDPGLGLRLIYFSYDVKMKEKGDIPEGYSVSREKKERFSLILESASTNQTSMYLCASSLGEGDTDTQYFGPGTRLTVL.

This clonotype was detected only a few times. The chain employs TRBV19 and TRBJ1-4, with unresolved D. Trimming took off 5 bases at V and 2 bases at J, with 9 bases between the two ends. Germline CDR1 and CDR2: LNHDA and SQIVND (reference sequence). The length of the CDR3 is 14 residues. The CDR3 reads CASSEGSTNEKLFF. Written as DNA, the CDR3 is TGTGCCAGTAGTGAGGGATCGACTAATGAAAAACTGTTTTTT.

This clonotype appeared a few times. V is TRBV20-1 and J is TRBJ2-3, with D uncertain. The CDR3 covers 17 residues. The germline V gene has CDR1 DFQATT and CDR2 SNEGSKA (reference sequence). Trimming cost V 3 bases and J 0 bases, with 19 bases left between them. As DNA, the CDR3 is TGCAGTGCTAGGGGGATCGGCGGAGCCGCAAGCACAGATACGCAGTATTTT. Protein product: CSARGIGGAASTDTQYF.

V is TRBV20-1 and J is TRBJ1-1; weak D call: TRBD1 (5 bases). Germline V gene lookup returns CDR1 DFQATT and CDR2 SNEGSKA (reference sequence). CDR3 length equals 15 residues. The CDR3 DNA sequence: TGCAGCCCAACAAGACCGGGGCAGCCGAACACTGAAGCTTTCTTT. Translating it yields CSPTRPGQPNTEAFF.

This clonotype showed up many times. J is TRBJ2-1 and V is TRBV27; D is unclear. The CDR3 totals 11 residues. Germline CDR1 and CDR2: MNHEY and SMNVEV (reference sequence). V was trimmed by 4 bases and J by 6 bases, leaving 4 bases between them. The CDR3 DNA follows: TGTGCCAGCAGTTGGGTCAATGAGCAGTTCTTC. Its protein product is CASSWVNEQFF.

In its sample, this clonotype was seen many times. This rearrangement joins TRBV20-1 to TRBJ2-7, with 11 bases aligning to TRBD2. The V gene's germline CDR1 is DFQATT and CDR2 SNEGSKA (reference sequence). The V gene end was trimmed by 3 bases and the J gene end by 3 bases; junction bases not matched to a gene: 7. The CDR3 has 15 residues. The CDR3 loop reads CSASRLAGGNYEQYF. CDR3 nucleotides: TGCAGTGCTAGTCGGCTAGCGGGAGGAAACTACGAGCAGTACTTC.